This T cell receptor (beta chain) was found in a study of OX40 agonist ivuxolimab in advanced cancers. Turning to the study itself: With ivuxolimab, an agonistic anti-OX40 (CD134) antibody, patients were treated. From roughly 20 to 79 years was the age range, with a mean of 60 years, and about 78% were male. Study results and limitations: Several nonresponders also turned out to have low normalized T-cell clonal expansion. Not determined was the antigen specificity of the expanded peripheral T cells.

In regard to this clone: The target antigen is unknown.

Assay: immunoSEQ multiplex PCR; the TCRdb copy retains only in-frame clones and omits some. The sample holds tens of thousands of clones, 80% seen once. CDR3 length: 14 residues. The V and J ends lost 3 bases and 5 bases respectively, with 14 bases between them. The germline gives CDR1 SGHAT, CDR2 FQNNGV. The V call is TRBV11-2, the J call TRBJ2-7; D not certain. Sequenced material: CD4+ or CD8+ T cells sorted from blood, taken in a trial of the OX40 agonist ivuxolimab. This TCR came from an adult with an advanced solid tumor such as melanoma, head and neck, liver or kidney cancer. The CDR3 region has the DNA TGTGCCAGCAGCTTCTCAAAAAGGTTCCACGAGCAGTACTTC. This sequence encodes CASSFSKRFHEQYF.